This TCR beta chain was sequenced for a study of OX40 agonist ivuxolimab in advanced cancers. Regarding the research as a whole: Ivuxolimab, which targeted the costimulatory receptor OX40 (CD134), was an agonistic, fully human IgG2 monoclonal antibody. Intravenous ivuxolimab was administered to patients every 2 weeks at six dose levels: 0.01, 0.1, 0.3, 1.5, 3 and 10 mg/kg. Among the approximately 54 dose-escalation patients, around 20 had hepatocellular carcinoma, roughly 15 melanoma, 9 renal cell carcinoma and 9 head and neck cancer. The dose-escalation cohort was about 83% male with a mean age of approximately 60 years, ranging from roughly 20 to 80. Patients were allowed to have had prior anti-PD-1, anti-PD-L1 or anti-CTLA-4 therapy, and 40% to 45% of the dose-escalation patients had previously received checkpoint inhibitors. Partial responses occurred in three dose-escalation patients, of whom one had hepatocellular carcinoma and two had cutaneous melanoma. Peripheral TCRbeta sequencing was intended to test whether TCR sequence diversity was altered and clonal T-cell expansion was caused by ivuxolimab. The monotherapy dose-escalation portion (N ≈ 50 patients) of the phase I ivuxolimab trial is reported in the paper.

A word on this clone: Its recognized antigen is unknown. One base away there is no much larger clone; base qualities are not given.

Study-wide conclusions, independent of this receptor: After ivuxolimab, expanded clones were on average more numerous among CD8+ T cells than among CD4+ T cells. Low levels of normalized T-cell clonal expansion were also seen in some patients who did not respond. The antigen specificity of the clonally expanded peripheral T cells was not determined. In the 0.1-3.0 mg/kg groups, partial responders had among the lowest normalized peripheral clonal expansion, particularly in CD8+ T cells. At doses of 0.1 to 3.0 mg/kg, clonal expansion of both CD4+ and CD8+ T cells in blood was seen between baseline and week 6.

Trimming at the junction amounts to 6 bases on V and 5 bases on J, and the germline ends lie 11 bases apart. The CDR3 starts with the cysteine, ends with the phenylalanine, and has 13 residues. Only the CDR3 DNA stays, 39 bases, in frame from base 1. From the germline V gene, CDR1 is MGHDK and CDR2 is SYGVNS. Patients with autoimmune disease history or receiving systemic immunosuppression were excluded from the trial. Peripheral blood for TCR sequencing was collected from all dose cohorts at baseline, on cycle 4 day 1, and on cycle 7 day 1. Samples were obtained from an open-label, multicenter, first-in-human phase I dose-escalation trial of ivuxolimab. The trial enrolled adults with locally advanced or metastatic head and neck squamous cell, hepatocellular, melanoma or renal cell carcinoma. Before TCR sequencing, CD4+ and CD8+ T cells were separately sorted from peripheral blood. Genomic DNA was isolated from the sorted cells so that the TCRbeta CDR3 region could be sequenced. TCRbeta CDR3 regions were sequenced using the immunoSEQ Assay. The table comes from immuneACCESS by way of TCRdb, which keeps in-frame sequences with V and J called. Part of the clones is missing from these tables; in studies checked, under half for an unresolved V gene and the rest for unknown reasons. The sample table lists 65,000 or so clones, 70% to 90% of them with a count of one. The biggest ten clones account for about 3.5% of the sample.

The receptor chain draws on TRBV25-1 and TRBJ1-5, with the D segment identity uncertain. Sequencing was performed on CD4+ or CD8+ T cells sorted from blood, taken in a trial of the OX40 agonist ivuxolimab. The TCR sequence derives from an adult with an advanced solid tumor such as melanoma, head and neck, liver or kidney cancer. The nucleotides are TGTGCCAGCAGGGCCGGTTGGTATCAGCCCCAGCATTTT. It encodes CASRAGWYQPQHF.